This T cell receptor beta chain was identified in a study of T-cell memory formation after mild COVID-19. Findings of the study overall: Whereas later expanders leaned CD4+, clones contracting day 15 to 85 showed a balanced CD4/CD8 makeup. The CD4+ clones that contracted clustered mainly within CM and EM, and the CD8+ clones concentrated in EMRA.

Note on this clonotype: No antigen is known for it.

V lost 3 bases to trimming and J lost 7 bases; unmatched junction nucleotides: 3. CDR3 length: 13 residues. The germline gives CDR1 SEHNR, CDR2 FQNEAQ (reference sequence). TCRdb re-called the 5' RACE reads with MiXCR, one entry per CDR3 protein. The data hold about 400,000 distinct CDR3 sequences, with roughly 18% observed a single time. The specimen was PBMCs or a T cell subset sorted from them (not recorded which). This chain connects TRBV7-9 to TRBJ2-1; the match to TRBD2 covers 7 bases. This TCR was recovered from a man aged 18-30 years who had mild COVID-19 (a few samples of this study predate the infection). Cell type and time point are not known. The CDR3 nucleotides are TGTGCCAGCAGCTTGGAGCGGGGTAATGAGCAGTTCTTC. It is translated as CASSLERGNEQFF.